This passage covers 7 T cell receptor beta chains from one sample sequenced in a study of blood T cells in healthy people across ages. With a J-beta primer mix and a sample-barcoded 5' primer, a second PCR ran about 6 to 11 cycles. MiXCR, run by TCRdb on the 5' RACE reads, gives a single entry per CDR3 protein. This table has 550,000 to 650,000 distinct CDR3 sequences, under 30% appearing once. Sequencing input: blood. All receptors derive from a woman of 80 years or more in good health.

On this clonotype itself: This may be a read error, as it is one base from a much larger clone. The CDR3 region is CASGRRQGYTEAFF. As DNA, the CDR3 is TGTGCCAGCGGCCGGCGACAGGGCTACACTGAAGCTTTCTTT. The chain couples TRBV7-2 to TRBJ1-1, with 7 bases identical to TRBD1. This CDR3 comprises 14 residues. V gave up 8 bases and J gave up 3 bases; unmatched junction bases: 9. The germline V gene has CDR1 SGHTA and CDR2 FQGNSA.

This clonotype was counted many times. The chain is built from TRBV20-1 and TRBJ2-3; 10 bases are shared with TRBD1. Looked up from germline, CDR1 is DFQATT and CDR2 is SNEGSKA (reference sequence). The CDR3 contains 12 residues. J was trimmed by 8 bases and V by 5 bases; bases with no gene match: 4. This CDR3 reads CSAPGQGRTQYF. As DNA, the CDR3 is TGCAGTGCTCCGGGACAGGGGCGTACGCAGTATTTT.

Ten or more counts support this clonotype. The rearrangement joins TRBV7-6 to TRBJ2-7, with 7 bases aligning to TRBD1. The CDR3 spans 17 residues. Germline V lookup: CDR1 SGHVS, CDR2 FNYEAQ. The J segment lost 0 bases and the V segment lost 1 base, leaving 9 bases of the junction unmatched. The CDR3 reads CASSLVSGGSSSYEQYF. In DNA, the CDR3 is TGTGCCAGCAGCTTAGTCTCAGGGGGTTCTTCCTCCTACGAGCAGTACTTC.

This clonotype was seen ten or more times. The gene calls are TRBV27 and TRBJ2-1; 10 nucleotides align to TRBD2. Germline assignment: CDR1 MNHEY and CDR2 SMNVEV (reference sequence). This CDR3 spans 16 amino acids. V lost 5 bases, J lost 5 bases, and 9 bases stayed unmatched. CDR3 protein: CASSGRFSGGHNEQFF. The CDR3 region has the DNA TGTGCCAGCAGTGGCCGGTTTAGCGGGGGGCACAATGAGCAGTTCTTC.

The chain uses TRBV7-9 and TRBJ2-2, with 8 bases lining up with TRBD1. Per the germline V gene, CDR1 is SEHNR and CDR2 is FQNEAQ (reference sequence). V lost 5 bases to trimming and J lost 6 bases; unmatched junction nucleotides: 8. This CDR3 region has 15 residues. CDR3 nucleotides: TGTGCCAGCAGCCCGGACAGGGAGAGTGCCGGGGAGCTGTTTTTT. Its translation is CASSPDRESAGELFF.

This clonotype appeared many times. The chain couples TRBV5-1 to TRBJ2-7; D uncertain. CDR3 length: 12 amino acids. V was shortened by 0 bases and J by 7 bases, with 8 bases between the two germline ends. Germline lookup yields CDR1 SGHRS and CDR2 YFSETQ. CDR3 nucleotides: TGCGCCAGCAGCTTGGGATGGGAAGAGCAGTACTTC. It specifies CASSLGWEEQYF.

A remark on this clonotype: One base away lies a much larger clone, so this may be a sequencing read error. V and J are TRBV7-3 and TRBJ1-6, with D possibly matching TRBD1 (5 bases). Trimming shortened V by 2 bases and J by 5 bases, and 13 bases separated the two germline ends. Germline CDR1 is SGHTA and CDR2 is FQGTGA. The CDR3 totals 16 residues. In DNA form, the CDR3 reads TGTGCCAGCAGCTTATTTGCCGGCAGGGATAATTCACCCCTCCACTTT. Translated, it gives CASSLFAGRDNSPLHF.